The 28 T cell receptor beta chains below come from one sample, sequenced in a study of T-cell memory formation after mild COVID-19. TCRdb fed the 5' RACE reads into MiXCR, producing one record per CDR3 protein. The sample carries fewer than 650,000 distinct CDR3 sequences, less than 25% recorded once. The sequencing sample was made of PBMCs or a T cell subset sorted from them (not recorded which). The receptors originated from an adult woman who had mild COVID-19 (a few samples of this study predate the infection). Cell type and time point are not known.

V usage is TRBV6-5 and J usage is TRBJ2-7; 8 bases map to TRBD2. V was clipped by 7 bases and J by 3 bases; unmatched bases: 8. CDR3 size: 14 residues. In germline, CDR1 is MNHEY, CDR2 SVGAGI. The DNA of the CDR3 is TGTGCCAGCACCAACGGGGGGGGAAACTACGAGCAGTACTTC. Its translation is CASTNGGGNYEQYF.

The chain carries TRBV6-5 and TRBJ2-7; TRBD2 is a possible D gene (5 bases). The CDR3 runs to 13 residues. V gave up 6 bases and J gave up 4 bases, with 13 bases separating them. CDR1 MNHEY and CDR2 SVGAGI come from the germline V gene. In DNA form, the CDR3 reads TGTGCCAGCAGGGCACTTGGGGAGTACGAGCAGTACTTC. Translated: CASRALGEYEQYF.

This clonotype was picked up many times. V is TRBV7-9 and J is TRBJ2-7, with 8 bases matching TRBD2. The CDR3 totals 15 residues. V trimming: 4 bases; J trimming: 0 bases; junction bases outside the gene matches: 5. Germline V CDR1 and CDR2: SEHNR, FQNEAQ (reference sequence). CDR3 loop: CASSWIAGNSYEQYF. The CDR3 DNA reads TGTGCCAGCAGCTGGATAGCGGGGAACTCCTACGAGCAGTACTTC.

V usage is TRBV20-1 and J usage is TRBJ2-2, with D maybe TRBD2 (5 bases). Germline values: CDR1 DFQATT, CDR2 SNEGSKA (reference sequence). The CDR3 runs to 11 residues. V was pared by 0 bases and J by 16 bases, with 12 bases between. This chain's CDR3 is CSARDYDYEFF. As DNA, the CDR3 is TGCAGTGCTAGAGATTACGACTACGAGTTTTTT.

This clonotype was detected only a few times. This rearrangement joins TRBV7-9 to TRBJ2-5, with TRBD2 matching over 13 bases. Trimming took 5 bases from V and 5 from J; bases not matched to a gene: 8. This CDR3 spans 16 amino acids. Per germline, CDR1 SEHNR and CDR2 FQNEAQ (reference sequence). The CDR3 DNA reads TGTGCCAGCAGCGTAACCGGGACTAGCGGGGTCGAGACCCAGTACTTC. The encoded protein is CASSVTGTSGVETQYF.

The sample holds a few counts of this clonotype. As DNA, the CDR3 is TGTGCCAGCAGCCCTCGTGATCCTCTCTCCCGGAGCGAGCAGTACTTC. This sequence encodes CASSPRDPLSRSEQYF. The chain combines TRBV5-6 with TRBJ2-7, with D unclear. Germline assignment: CDR1 SGHDT and CDR2 YYEEEE. The CDR3 consists of 16 residues. Trimming left V 4 bases short and J 6 bases short, with 23 bases between.

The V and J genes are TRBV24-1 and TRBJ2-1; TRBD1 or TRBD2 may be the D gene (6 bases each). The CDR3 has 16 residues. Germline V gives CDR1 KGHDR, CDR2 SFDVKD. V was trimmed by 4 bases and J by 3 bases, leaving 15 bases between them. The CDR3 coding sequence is TGTGCCACCAGTGACCCGGACGGAGGGGGCTACAATGAGCAGTTCTTC. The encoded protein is CATSDPDGGGYNEQFF.

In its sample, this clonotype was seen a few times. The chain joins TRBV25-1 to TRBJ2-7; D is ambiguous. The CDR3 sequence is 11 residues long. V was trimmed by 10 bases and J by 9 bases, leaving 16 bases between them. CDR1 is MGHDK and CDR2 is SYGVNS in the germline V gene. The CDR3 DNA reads TGTGCCACCAAAAGTGGGGTGTCGCAGTACTTC. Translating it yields CATKSGVSQYF.

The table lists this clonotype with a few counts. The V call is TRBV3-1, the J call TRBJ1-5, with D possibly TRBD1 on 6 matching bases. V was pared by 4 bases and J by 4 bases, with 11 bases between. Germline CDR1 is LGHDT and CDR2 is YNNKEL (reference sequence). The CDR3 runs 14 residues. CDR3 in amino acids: CASSPGHLNQPQHF. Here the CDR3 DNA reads TGTGCCAGCAGCCCGGGACACCTTAATCAGCCCCAGCATTTT.

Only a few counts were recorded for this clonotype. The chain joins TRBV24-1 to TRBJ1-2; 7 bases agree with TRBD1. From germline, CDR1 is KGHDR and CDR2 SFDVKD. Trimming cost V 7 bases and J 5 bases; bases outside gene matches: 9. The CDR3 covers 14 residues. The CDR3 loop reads CATSHRQGLYGYTF. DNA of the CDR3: TGTGCCACCAGCCATAGACAGGGTCTTTATGGCTACACCTTC.

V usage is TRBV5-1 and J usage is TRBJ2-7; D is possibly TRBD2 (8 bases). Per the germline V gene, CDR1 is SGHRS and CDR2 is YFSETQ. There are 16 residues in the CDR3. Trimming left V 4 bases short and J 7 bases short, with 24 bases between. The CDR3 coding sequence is TGCGCCAGCAGCCCAGGGGGTAGCGGGAATTGGTTGGAGCAGTACTTC. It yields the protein CASSPGGSGNWLEQYF.

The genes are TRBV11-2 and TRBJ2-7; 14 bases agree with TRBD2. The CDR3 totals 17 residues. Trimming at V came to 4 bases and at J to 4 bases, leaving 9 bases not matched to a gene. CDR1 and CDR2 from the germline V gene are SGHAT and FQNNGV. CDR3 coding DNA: TGTGCCAGCAGCTCACTAAGGGGACTAGCGGGAGAGTACGAGCAGTACTTC. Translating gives CASSSLRGLAGEYEQYF.

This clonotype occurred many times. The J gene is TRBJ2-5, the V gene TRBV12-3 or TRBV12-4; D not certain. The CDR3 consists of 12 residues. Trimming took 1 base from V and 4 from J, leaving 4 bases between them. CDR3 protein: CASSLGVETQYF. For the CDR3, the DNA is TGTGCCAGCAGTTTAGGGGTAGAGACCCAGTACTTC.

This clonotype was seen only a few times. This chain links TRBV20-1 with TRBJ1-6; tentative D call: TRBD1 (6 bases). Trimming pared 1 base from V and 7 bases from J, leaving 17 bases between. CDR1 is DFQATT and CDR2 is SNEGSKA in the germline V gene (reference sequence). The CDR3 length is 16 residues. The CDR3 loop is CSARVPPTGRNSPLHF. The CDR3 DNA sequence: TGCAGTGCTAGAGTCCCCCCGACAGGACGGAATTCACCCCTCCACTTT.

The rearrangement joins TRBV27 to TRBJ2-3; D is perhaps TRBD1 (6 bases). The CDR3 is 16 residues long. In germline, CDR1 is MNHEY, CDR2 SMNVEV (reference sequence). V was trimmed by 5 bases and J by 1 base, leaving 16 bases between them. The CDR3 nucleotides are TGTGCCAGCAGTCTCCTCAGGGGTTTCGGCACAGATACGCAGTATTTT. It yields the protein CASSLLRGFGTDTQYF.

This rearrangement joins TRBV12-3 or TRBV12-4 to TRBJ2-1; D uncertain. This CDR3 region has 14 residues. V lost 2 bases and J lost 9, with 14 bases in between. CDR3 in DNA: TGTGCCAGCAGTTTACGGTCCCAGTCTAGTGAGCAGTTCTTC. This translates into CASSLRSQSSEQFF.

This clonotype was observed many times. This CDR3 is CSASTFGRIYEQYF. The CDR3 DNA is TGCAGCGCATCGACATTTGGACGGATCTACGAGCAGTACTTC. This rearrangement joins TRBV29-1 to TRBJ2-7, with unresolved D. Germline V gene data show CDR1 as SQVTM and CDR2 as ANQGSEA. V was clipped by 7 bases and J by 3 bases, with 19 bases between them. The CDR3 runs to 14 residues.

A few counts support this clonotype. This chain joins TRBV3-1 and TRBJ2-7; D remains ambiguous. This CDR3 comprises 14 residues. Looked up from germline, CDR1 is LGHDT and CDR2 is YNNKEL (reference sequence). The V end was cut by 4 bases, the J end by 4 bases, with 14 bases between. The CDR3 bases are TGTGCCAGCAGCCCTGAGTCTTTCCTTTACGAGCAGTACTTC. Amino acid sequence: CASSPESFLYEQYF.

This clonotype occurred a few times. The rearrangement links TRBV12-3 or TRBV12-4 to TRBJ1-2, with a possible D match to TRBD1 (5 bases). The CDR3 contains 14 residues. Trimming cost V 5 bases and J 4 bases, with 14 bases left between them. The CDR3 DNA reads TGTGCCAGCAGTCCCATGGGGACGCTCTATGGCTACACCTTC. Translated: CASSPMGTLYGYTF.

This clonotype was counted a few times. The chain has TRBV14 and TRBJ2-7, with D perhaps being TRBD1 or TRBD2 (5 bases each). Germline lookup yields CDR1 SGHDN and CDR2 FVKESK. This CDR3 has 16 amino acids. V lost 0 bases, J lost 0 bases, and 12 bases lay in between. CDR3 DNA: TGTGCCAGCAGCCAAGATAGAACAGGACTCTCCTACGAGCAGTACTTC. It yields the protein CASSQDRTGLSYEQYF.

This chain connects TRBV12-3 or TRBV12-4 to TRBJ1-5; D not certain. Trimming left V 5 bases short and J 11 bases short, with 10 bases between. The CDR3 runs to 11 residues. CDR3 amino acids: CASSTTGAQHF. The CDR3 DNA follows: TGTGCCAGCAGTACGACCGGAGCCCAGCATTTT.

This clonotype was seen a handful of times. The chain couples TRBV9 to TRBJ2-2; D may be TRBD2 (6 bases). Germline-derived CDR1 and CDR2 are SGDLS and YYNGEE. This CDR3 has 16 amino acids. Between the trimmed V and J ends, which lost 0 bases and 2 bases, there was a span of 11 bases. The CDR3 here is CASSVGSGVNTGELFF. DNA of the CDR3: TGTGCCAGCAGCGTAGGTTCGGGGGTTAACACCGGGGAGCTGTTTTTT.

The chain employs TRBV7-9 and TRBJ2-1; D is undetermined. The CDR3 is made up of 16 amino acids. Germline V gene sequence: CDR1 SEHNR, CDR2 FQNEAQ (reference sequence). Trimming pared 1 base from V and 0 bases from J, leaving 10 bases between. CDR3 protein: CASSLVAFSSYNEQFF. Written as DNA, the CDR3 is TGTGCCAGCAGCTTAGTTGCGTTTAGCTCCTACAATGAGCAGTTCTTC.

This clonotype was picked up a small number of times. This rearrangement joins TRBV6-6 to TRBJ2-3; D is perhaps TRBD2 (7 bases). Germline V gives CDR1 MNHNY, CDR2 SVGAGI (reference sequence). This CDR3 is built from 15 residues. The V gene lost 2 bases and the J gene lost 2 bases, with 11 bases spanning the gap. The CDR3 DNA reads TGTGCCAGCAGTTACGGCGGGGGCCCCACAGATACGCAGTATTTT. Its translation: CASSYGGGPTDTQYF.

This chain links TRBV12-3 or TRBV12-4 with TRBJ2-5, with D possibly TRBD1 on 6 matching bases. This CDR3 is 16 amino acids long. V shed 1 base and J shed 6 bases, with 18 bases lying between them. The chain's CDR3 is CASSLGGQGIVKTQYF. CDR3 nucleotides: TGTGCCAGCAGTTTAGGGGGGCAGGGTATTGTAAAGACCCAGTACTTC.

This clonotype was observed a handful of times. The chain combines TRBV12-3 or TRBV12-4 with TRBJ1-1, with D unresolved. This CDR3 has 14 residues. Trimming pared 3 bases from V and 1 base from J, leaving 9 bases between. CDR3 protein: CASSFRQRNTEAFF. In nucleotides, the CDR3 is TGTGCCAGCAGTTTCAGGCAGAGGAACACTGAAGCTTTCTTT.

Here the CDR3 DNA reads TGTGCCAGCAGTATCGGACAGGGGCTCGCCGGGGAGCTGTTTTTT. Its translation is CASSIGQGLAGELFF. The chain couples TRBV6-5 to TRBJ2-2, with 9 nucleotides matching TRBD1. The CDR3 consists of 15 residues. The trim removed 5 bases at V and 6 bases at J, leaving 7 bases unmatched. Germline V gene data show CDR1 as MNHEY and CDR2 as SVGAGI.

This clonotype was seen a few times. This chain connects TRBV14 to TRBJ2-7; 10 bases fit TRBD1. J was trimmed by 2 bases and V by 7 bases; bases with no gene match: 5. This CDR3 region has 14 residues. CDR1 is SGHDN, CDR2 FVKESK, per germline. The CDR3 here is CASTPGTGAYEQYF. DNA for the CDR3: TGTGCCAGCACTCCCGGGACAGGGGCCTACGAGCAGTACTTC.